The T cell receptor (beta chain) described here comes from a study of T-cell reconstitution after alpha-beta-depleted transplantation in children. In regard to this clonotype: Its antigen is unknown.

The authors prepared the TCRbeta library with unique molecular identifiers. TCRdb re-analysed the PCR reads in MiXCR, keeping a single row per CDR3 protein. The sample records 600,000 to 700,000 distinct CDR3 sequences, over 10% being singletons. General study findings and limits: Surviving recipient T cells and thymic progenitors produced the high day-60 TCRbeta diversity seen in some patients. At around two months after transplant, the alpha-beta T cells were reportedly derived from several hundred expanded clones that came from non-depleted graft cells. T-cell counts and diversity at one year post-transplant came mainly from newly produced T cells.

Unmatched junction bases numbered 9, after V lost 2 bases and J lost 1 base. The CDR3 runs 18 residues. Germline loops: CDR1 ENHRY, CDR2 SYGVKD. The chain carries TRBV10-3 and TRBJ2-7; 12 positions agree with TRBD2. Sequencing was performed on PBMCs, taken before TCRalphabeta/CD19-depleted stem cell transplant. The TCR originated in a girl aged 2-10 years with congenital amegakaryocytic thrombocytopenia, due to receive a stem cell transplant. CDR3 nucleotides: TGTGCCATCAGTGAGCCCGGGACTAGCGGGCGGGATTCCTACGAGCAGTACTTC. This translates into CAISEPGTSGRDSYEQYF.